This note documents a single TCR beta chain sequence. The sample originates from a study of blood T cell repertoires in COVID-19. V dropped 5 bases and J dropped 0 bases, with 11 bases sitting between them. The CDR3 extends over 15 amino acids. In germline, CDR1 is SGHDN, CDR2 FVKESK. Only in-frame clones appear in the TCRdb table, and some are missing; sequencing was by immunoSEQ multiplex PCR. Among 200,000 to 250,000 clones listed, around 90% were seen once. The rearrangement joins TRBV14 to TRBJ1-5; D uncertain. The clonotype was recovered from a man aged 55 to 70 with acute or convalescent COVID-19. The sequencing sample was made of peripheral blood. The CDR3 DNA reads TGTGCCAGCAGCGAGACTGGATATAGCAATCAGCCCCAGCATTTT. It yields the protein CASSETGYSNQPQHF.